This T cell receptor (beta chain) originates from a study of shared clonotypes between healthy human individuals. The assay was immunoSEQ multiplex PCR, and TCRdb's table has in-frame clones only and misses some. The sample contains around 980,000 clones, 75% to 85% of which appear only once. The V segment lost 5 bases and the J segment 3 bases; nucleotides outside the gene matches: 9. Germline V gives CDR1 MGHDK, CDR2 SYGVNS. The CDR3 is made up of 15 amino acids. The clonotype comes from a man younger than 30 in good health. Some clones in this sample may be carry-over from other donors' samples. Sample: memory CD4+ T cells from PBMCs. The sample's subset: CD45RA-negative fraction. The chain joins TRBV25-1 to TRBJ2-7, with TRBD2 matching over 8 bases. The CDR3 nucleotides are TGTGCCAGCAGTCCCCACGGGGCGGGAGGCTACGAGCAGTACTTC. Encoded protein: CASSPHGAGGYEQYF.